The 17 T cell receptor beta chains below were found in one sample sequenced in a study of OX40 agonist ivuxolimab in advanced cancers. Libraries were built with the immunoSEQ multiplex PCR assay. The table comes from immuneACCESS by way of TCRdb, which keeps in-frame sequences with V and J called. Part of the clones is missing from these tables; in studies checked, under half for an unresolved V gene and the rest for unknown reasons. This sample is represented by 75,000 to 90,000 clones; around 91% of them were singletons. 2.8% of the sample belongs to the ten largest clones. This sample comprised CD4+ or CD8+ T cells sorted from blood, obtained in a trial of the OX40 agonist ivuxolimab. These receptors all stem from an adult with an advanced solid tumor such as melanoma, head and neck, liver or kidney cancer.

This clone was recorded only once. The V and J genes are TRBV28 and TRBJ2-5, with D hard to call. The CDR3 runs 12 residues. CDR1 is MDHEN, CDR2 SYDVKM, per germline. Deletions cut 3 bases from V and 5 bases from J, with 7 bases between. CDR3 residues: CASSLKPETQYF. The CDR3 DNA follows: TGTGCCAGCAGTTTGAAGCCCGAGACCCAGTACTTC.

The CDR3 is CASSESGRADTQYF. CDR3 nucleotides: TGCGCCAGCAGTGAGTCGGGTCGGGCAGATACGCAGTATTTT. The chain has TRBV10-1 and TRBJ2-3; D unclear. The CDR3 is 14 amino acids. The germline V gene has CDR1 WNHNN and CDR2 SYGVQD (reference sequence). The V end lost 0 bases, the J end lost 4 bases, and 8 bases lay between the germline ends.

The CDR3: CASSPVGEEAFF. The CDR3 DNA follows: TGTGCCAGCAGTCCAGTAGGGGAGGAAGCTTTCTTT. The chain joins TRBV7-9 to TRBJ1-1; a possible D gene is TRBD1 (5 bases). From germline, CDR1 is SEHNR and CDR2 FQNEAQ (reference sequence). CDR3 size: 12 residues. The ends were cut back, 6 bases at V and 8 bases at J, with 13 bases in the middle.

The chain couples TRBV12-1 to TRBJ1-3. TRBV12-1 is noted as a pseudogene. CDR3 length: 16 amino acids. The CDR3 here is CASSFDRGLTGNTIYF. The CDR3 nucleotides read TGTGCCAGCAGCTTTGACCGGGGCCTCACTGGAAACACCATATATTTT.

The chain recombines TRBV6-1 with TRBJ2-5; D perhaps matches TRBD1 (5 bases). The CDR3 consists of 11 residues. V was pared by 5 bases and J by 4 bases, with 5 bases between. The germline CDR1 and CDR2 sequences are MNHNS and SASEGT. The CDR3 DNA reads TGTGCCAGCAGTCAGGGAGAGACCCAGTACTTC. Protein product: CASSQGETQYF.

In regard to this clone: Other DNA sequences in this sample translate to the same CDR3. This chain connects TRBV5-1 to TRBJ2-3, with no clear D. Germline V lookup: CDR1 SGHRS, CDR2 YFSETQ. Trimming removed 0 bases from V and 3 bases from J, with 5 bases in between. The CDR3 runs 13 residues. The CDR3 region has the DNA TGCGCCAGCAGCTTGGGGGGAACAGATACGCAGTATTTT. This translates into CASSLGGTDTQYF.

This clone showed up just a few times. This chain links TRBV7-6 with TRBJ2-5; D is undetermined. Germline lookup yields CDR1 SGHVS and CDR2 FNYEAQ. CDR3 length: 13 residues. V was pared by 4 bases and J by 5 bases, with 11 bases between. Written as DNA, the CDR3 is TGTGCCAGCAGCTCACCTATTCTTGAGACCCAGTACTTC. Translated, it gives CASSSPILETQYF.

The chain employs TRBV5-6 and TRBJ2-5; weak D call: TRBD1 (6 bases). V lost 5 bases and J 9 bases, leaving 26 bases between the germline ends. The CDR3 covers 16 residues. Germline V CDR1 and CDR2: SGHDT, YYEEEE. CDR3 DNA sequence: TGTGCCAGCAGGCTTCTCTCAGGGGACCCGAGCTGGGCCCAGTACTTC. Its translation: CASRLLSGDPSWAQYF.

This sequence joins TRBV5-4 and TRBJ2-5, with D possibly matching TRBD2 (5 bases). Germline-derived CDR1 and CDR2 are SGHNT and YYREEE (reference sequence). The CDR3 is 13 amino acids. V shed 4 bases and J shed 1 base, with 8 bases lying between them. The CDR3 bases are TGTGCCAGCAGCAAGACTATCCAAGAGACCCAGTACTTC. Protein product: CASSKTIQETQYF.

This chain joins TRBV19 and TRBJ2-7, with TRBD1 matching over 7 bases. The junction had 12 bases not matched to a gene; V was cut back by 9 bases and J by 1 base. CDR3 length equals 15 residues. Germline CDR1 is LNHDA and CDR2 is SQIVND (reference sequence). The CDR3 DNA follows: TGTGCCAGCCACCCCGCAGGGGGAAATTCCTACGAGCAGTACTTC. This translates into CASHPAGGNSYEQYF.

The V gene is TRBV25-1, the J gene TRBJ1-4; perhaps TRBD1 as D (6 bases). V lost 3 bases, J lost 4 bases, and 12 bases lay in between. The germline gives CDR1 MGHDK, CDR2 SYGVNS. The CDR3 totals 15 residues. CDR3 region: CASSDWGPVNEKLFF. The CDR3, as DNA: TGTGCCAGCAGTGATTGGGGGCCGGTTAATGAAAAACTGTTTTTT.

This chain joins TRBV7-2 and TRBJ2-7, with D unresolved. Trimming took 5 bases from V and 3 from J, leaving 17 bases between them. The CDR3 consists of 15 residues. Per germline, CDR1 SGHTA and CDR2 FQGNSA. CDR3 protein: CASSPRRYTYYEQYF. Written as DNA, the CDR3 is TGTGCCAGCAGCCCTAGACGCTACACCTACTACGAGCAGTACTTC.

The chain recombines TRBV5-1 with TRBJ2-1; weak D call: TRBD2 (5 bases). V was clipped by 2 bases and J by 6 bases, with 9 bases between them. Germline CDR1 and CDR2: SGHRS and YFSETQ. The CDR3 sequence is 13 residues long. CDR3 sequence (DNA): TGCGCCAGCAGCTTCGGGGATTTCAATGAGCAGTTCTTC. It yields the protein CASSFGDFNEQFF. Full variable domain (outside the CDR3, taken from reference TRBV5-1 and TRBJ2-1): KAGVTQTPRYLIKTRGQQVTLSCSPISGHRSVSWYQQTPGQGLQFLFEYFSETQRNKGNFPGRFSGRQFSNSRSEMNVSTLELGDSALYLCASSFGDFNEQFFGPGTRLTVL.

The rearrangement joins TRBV2 to TRBJ1-4; D perhaps matches TRBD1 (5 bases). The ends were cut back, 8 bases at V and 8 bases at J, with 12 bases in the middle. This CDR3 spans 12 amino acids. Germline V lookup: CDR1 SNHLY, CDR2 FYNNEI. The CDR3 nucleotides are TGTGCCAGCGGGCCGGGGGGGGAAAAACTGTTTTTT. It codes for CASGPGGEKLFF.

The V and J genes are TRBV7-8 and TRBJ1-2; 8 nucleotides match TRBD1. The V segment lost 5 bases and the J segment 4 bases; nucleotides outside the gene matches: 6. The germline gives CDR1 SGHVS, CDR2 FQNEAQ. This CDR3 is built from 14 residues. The CDR3 region has the DNA TGTGCCAGCAGCACGCAAACAGGGGGCTATGGCTACACCTTC. Translating it yields CASSTQTGGYGYTF.

This clone showed up just a few times. The J gene is TRBJ1-1, the V gene TRBV2, with 7 bases lining up with TRBD1. Germline CDR1 is SNHLY and CDR2 is FYNNEI. The J segment lost 5 bases and the V segment lost 7 bases, leaving 7 bases of the junction unmatched. The CDR3 totals 13 residues. In DNA form, the CDR3 reads TGTGCCAGCACCAAGGGGGCAGGGACTGAAGCTTTCTTT. Amino acid sequence: CASTKGAGTEAFF.

CDR3 sequence (DNA): TGCGCCAGCAGCCAAGTGATCGGGGGGGCCGACACCGGGGAGCTGTTTTTT. Protein sequence: CASSQVIGGADTGELFF. This chain uses TRBV4-1 with TRBJ2-2; 8 bases line up with TRBD2. Germline V gene lookup returns CDR1 MGHRA and CDR2 YSYEKL. The CDR3 runs to 17 residues. V lost 1 base and J lost 3; bases outside the gene matches: 7.